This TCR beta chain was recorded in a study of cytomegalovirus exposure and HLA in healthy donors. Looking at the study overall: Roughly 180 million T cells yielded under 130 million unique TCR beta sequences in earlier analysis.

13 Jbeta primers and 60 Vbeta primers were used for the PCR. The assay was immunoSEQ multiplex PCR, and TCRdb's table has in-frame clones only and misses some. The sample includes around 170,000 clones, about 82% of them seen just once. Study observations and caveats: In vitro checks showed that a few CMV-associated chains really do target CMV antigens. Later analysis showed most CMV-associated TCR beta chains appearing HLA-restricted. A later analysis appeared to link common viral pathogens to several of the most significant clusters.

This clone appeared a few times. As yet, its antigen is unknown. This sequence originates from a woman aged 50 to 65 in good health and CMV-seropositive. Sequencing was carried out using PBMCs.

The CDR3 region is CASSGSGRSYEQYF. The CDR3 nucleotides are TGTGCCAGCAGCGGTAGCGGGAGGTCCTACGAGCAGTACTTC. The V gene is TRBV28, the J gene TRBJ2-7; 10 bases fit TRBD2. The CDR3 runs 14 residues. Germline V gene sequence: CDR1 MDHEN, CDR2 SYDVKM. The trim removed 6 bases at V and 1 base at J, leaving 3 bases unmatched.